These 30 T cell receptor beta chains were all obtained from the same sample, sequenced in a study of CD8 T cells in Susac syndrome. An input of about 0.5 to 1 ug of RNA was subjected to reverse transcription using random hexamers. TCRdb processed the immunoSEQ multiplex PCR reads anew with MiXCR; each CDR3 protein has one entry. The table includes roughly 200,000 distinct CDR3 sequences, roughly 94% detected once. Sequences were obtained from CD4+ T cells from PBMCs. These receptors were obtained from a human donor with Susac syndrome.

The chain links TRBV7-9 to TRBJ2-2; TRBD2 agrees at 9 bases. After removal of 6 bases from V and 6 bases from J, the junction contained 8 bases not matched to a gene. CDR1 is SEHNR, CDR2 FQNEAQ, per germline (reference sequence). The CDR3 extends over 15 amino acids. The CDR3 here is CASSPVAGGPGELFF. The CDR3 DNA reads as TGTGCCAGCAGTCCCGTCGCGGGGGGGCCCGGGGAGCTGTTTTTT.

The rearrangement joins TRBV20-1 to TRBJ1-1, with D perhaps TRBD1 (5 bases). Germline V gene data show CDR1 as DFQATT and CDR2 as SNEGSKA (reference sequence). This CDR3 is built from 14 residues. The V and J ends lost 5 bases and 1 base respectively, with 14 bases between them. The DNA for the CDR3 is TGCAGTGCTCTGGGGCAGCACCCGAACACTGAAGCTTTCTTT. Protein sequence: CSALGQHPNTEAFF.

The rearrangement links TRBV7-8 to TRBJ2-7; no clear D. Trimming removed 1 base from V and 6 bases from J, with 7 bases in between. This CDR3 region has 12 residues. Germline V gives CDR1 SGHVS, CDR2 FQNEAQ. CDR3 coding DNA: TGTGCCAGCAGCTTAGGTTTCACCGAGCAGTACTTC. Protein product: CASSLGFTEQYF.

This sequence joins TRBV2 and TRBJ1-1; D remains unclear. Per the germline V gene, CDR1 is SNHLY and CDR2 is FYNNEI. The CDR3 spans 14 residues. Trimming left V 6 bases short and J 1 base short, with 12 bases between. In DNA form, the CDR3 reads TGTGCCAGCAGGTCGGTGGTAGGGAACACTGAAGCTTTCTTT. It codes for CASRSVVGNTEAFF.

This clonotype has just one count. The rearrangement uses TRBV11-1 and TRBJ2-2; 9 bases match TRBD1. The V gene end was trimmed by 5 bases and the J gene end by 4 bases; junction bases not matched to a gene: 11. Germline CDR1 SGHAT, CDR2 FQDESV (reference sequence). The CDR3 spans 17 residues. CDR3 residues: CASSVRPGTGPTGELFF. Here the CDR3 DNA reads TGTGCCAGCAGCGTTAGGCCCGGGACAGGGCCCACCGGGGAGCTGTTTTTT.

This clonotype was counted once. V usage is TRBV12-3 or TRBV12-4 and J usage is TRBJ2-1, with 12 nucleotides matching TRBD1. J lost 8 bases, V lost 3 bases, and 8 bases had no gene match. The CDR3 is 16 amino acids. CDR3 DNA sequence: TGTGCCAGCAGTTTTCCCGGGACAGGGGGCAAGGATGAGCAGTTCTTC. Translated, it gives CASSFPGTGGKDEQFF.

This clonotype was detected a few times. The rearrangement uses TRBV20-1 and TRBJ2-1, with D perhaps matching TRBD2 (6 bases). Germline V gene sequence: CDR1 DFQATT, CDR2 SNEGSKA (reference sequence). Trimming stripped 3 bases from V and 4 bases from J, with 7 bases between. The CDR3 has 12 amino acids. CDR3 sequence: CSASGGYNEQFF. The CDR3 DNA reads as TGCAGTGCTAGCGGGGGATACAATGAGCAGTTCTTC.

CDR3 amino acids: CASSLNGPSYEQYF. The CDR3 DNA follows: TGTGCCAGCAGTTTGAATGGCCCAAGCTACGAGCAGTACTTC. The chain recombines TRBV28 with TRBJ2-7, with D hard to call. The V gene lost 3 bases and the J gene lost 3 bases, with 12 bases spanning the gap. CDR1 MDHEN and CDR2 SYDVKM come from the germline V gene. The CDR3 runs to 14 residues. Filled out from reference TRBV28 and TRBJ2-7, the complete variable domain reads DVKVTQSSRYLVKRTGEKVFLECVQDMDHENMFWYRQDPGLGLRLIYFSYDVKMKEKGDIPEGYSVSREKKERFSLILESASTNQTSMYLCASSLNGPSYEQYFGPGTRLTVT.

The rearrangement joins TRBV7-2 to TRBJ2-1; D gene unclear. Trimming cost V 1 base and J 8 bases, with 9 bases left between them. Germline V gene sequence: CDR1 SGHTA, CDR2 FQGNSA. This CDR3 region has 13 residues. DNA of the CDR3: TGTGCCAGCAGCTTAGGGCCGTCGGATGAGCAGTTCTTC. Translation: CASSLGPSDEQFF.

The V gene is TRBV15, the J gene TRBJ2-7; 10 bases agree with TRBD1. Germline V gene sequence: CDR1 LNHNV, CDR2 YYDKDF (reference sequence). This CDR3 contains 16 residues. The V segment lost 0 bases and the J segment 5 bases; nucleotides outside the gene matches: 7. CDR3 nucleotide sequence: TGTGCCACCAGCAGAGATCGAACAGGGACAGGGGACGAGCAGTACTTC. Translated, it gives CATSRDRTGTGDEQYF.

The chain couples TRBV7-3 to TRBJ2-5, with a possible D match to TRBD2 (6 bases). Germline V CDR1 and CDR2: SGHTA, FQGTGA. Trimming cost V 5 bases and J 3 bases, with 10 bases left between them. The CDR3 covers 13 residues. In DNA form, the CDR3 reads TGTGCCAGCAGCCGGGACTCCGAAGAGACCCAGTACTTC. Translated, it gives CASSRDSEETQYF.

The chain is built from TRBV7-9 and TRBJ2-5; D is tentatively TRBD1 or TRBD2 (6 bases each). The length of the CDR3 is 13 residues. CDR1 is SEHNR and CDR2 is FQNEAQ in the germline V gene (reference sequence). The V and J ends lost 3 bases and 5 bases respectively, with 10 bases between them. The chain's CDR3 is CASSFGGPETQYF. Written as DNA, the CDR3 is TGTGCCAGCAGCTTTGGGGGGCCGGAGACCCAGTACTTC.

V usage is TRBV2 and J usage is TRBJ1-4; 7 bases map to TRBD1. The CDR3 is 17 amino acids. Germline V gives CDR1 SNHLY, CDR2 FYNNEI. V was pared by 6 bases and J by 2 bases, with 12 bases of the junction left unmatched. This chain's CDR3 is CASSLRGGGWTNEKLFF. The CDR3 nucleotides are TGTGCCAGCAGCCTCCGAGGGGGCGGGTGGACTAATGAAAAACTGTTTTTT.

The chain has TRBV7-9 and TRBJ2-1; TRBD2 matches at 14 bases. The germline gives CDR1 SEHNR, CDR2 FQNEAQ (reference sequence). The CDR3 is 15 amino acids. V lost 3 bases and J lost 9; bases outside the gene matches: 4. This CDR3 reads CASSFLGLAGVEQFF. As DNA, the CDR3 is TGTGCCAGCAGCTTCCTGGGACTAGCGGGAGTTGAGCAGTTCTTC. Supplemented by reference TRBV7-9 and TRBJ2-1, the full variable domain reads DTGVSQNPRHKITKRGQNVTFRCDPISEHNRLYWYRQTLGQGPEFLTYFQNEAQLEKSRLLSDRFSAERPKGSFSTLEIQRTEQGDSAMYLCASSFLGLAGVEQFFGPGTRLTVL.

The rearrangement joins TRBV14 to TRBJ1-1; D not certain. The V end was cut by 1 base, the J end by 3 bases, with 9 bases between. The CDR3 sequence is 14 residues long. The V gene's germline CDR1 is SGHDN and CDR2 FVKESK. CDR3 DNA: TGTGCCAGCAGCCAAGTTGGGCCGGACACTGAAGCTTTCTTT. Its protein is CASSQVGPDTEAFF.

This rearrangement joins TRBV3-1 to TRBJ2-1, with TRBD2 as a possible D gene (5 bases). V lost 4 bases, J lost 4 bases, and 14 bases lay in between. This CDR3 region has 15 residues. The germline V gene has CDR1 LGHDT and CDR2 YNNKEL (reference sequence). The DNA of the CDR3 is TGTGCCAGCAGCCGGGCGGCGGGCGGTTACAATGAGCAGTTCTTC. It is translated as CASSRAAGGYNEQFF.

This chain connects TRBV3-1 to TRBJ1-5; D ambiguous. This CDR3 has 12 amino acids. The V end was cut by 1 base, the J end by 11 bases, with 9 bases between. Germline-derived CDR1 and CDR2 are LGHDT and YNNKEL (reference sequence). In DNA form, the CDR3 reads TGTGCCAGCAGCCAAGGAGGAGGGACCCAGCATTTT. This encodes CASSQGGGTQHF.

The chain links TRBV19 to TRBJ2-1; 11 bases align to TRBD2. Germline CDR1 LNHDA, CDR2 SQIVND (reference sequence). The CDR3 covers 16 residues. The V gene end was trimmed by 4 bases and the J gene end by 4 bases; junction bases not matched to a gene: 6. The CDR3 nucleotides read TGTGCCAGTAGTACAACCGGGACTAGCGGTTACAATGAGCAGTTCTTC. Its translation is CASSTTGTSGYNEQFF.

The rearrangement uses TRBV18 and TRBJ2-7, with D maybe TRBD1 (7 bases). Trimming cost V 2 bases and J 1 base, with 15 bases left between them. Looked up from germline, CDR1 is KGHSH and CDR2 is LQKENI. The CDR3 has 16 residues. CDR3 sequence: CASSPRGRGTSYEQYF. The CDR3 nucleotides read TGTGCCAGCTCACCAAGGGGCAGGGGGACTTCCTACGAGCAGTACTTC.

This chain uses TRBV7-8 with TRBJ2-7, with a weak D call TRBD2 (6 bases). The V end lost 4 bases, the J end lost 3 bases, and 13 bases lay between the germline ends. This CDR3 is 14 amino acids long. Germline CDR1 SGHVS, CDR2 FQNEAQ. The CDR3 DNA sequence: TGTGCCAGCAGCTGGACGGAGGGTATCTACGAGCAGTACTTC. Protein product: CASSWTEGIYEQYF.

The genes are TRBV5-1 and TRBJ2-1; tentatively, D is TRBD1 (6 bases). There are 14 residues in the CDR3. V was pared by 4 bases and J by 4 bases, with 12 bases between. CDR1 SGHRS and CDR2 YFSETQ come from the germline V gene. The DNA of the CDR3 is TGCGCCAGCAGCAGGCGACAGGAATACAATGAGCAGTTCTTC. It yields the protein CASSRRQEYNEQFF.

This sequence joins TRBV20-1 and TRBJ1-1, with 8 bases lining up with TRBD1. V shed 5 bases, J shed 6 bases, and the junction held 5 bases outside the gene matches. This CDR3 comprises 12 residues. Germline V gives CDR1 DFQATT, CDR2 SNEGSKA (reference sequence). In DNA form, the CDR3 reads TGCAGTGCTGGCCGACAGGGGCCTGAAGCTTTCTTT. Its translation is CSAGRQGPEAFF.

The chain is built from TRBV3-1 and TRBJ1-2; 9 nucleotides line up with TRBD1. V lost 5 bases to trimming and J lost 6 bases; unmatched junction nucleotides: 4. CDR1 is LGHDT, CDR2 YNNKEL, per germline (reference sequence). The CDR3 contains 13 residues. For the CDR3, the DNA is TGTGCCAGCAGCGTACAGGGGGCGCATGGCTACACCTTC. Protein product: CASSVQGAHGYTF.

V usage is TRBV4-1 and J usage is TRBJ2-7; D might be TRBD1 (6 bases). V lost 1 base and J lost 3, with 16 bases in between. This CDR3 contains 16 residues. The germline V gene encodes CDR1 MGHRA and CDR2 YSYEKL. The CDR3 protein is CASSQGGPGTFYEQYF. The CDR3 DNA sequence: TGCGCCAGCAGCCAAGGCGGACCCGGGACATTCTACGAGCAGTACTTC.

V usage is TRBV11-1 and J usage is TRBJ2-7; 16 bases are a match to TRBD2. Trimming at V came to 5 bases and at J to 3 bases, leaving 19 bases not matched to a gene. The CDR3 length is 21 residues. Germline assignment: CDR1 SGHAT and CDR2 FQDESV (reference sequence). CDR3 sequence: CASSLLLSSGTSGRGFYEQYF. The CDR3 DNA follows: TGTGCCAGCAGCCTACTGCTGAGTTCGGGGACTAGCGGGAGGGGCTTCTACGAGCAGTACTTC.

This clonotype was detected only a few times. The CDR3 loop reads CASSSAYYGYTF. Here the CDR3 DNA reads TGTGCCAGCAGCTCCGCGTACTATGGCTACACCTTC. This sequence joins TRBV6-1 and TRBJ1-2; no reliable D call. The V gene's germline CDR1 is MNHNS and CDR2 SASEGT. The CDR3 contains 12 residues. The V end was cut by 6 bases, the J end by 3 bases, with 8 bases between.

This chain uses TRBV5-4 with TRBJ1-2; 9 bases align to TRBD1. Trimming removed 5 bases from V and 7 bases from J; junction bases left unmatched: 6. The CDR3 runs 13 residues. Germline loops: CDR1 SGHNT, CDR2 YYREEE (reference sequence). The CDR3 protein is CASRRTGARGYTF. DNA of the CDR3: TGTGCCAGCAGGAGGACAGGGGCGCGTGGCTACACCTTC.

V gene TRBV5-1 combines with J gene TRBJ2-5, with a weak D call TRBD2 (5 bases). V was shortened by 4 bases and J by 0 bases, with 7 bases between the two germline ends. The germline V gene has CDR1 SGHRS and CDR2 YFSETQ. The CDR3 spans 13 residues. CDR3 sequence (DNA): TGCGCCAGCAGCATAGCGTACCAAGAGACCCAGTACTTC. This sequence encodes CASSIAYQETQYF. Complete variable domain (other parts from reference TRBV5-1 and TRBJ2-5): KAGVTQTPRYLIKTRGQQVTLSCSPISGHRSVSWYQQTPGQGLQFLFEYFSETQRNKGNFPGRFSGRQFSNSRSEMNVSTLELGDSALYLCASSIAYQETQYFGPGTRLLVL.

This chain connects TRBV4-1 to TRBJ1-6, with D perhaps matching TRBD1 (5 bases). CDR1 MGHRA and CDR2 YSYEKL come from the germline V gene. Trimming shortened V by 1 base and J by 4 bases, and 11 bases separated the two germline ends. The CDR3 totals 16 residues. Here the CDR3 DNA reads TGCGCCAGCAGCCAAGGGTCAGGGAAATATAATTCACCCCTCCACTTT. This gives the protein CASSQGSGKYNSPLHF.

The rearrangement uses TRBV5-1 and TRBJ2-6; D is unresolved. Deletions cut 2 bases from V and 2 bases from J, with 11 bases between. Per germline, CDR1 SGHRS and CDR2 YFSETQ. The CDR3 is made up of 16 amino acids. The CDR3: CASSFGPDAGANVLTF. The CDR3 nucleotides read TGCGCCAGCAGCTTCGGCCCTGATGCTGGGGCCAACGTCCTGACTTTC.